The next 20 T cell receptor beta chains were all read from a single sample in a study of T cells after yellow fever vaccination. Via MiXCR, TCRdb re-called the 5' RACE reads, giving one row per CDR3 protein. The data show around 530,000 distinct CDR3 sequences, with roughly 17% seen just once and 17% held by the top ten. This specimen was PBMCs, taken roughly 5 days after the first yellow fever vaccination. These TCRs come from a man between 18 and 35 years old who received the YFV17D yellow fever vaccine.

The chain uses TRBV23-1 and TRBJ2-1, with unresolved D. TRBV23-1 is filed as an ORF, its function uncertain. This CDR3 has 9 residues. V was shortened by 10 bases and J by 7 bases, with 5 bases between the two germline ends. CDR3 amino acids: CANENEQFF. Written as DNA, the CDR3 is TGCGCCAACGAGAATGAGCAGTTCTTC.

The rearrangement links TRBV7-2 to TRBJ2-1; 7 bases agree with TRBD2. The CDR3 covers 14 residues. V lost 7 bases and J lost 2; bases outside the gene matches: 5. Germline loops: CDR1 SGHTA, CDR2 FQGNSA. The CDR3 here is CASTPRGAYNEQFF. The CDR3 DNA reads as TGTGCCAGCACCCCCCGGGGGGCCTACAATGAGCAGTTCTTC.

This clonotype was detected ten times or more. This rearrangement joins TRBV5-1 to TRBJ2-2; maybe TRBD1 (5 bases). CDR3 length equals 14 residues. Germline CDR1 and CDR2: SGHRS and YFSETQ. With 7 bases removed from V and 2 bases from J, the gap between germline ends came to 12 bases. CDR3 region: CASQPGPNTGELFF. The CDR3 DNA reads as TGCGCCAGCCAGCCAGGGCCAAACACCGGGGAGCTGTTTTTT.

The V call is TRBV5-4, the J call TRBJ2-4; a weak D match, TRBD2 (5 bases). This CDR3 spans 12 amino acids. Trimming removed 0 bases from V and 15 bases from J, with 13 bases in between. Germline lookup yields CDR1 SGHNT and CDR2 YYREEE (reference sequence). CDR3 sequence (DNA): TGTGCCAGCAGCTTGGGGGTCGGGGTCCGGTACTTC. Protein sequence: CASSLGVGVRYF.

The chain employs TRBV25-1 and TRBJ1-2; 12 nucleotides match TRBD1. Trimming took 8 bases from V and 8 from J; bases not matched to a gene: 6. CDR1 MGHDK and CDR2 SYGVNS come from the germline V gene. This CDR3 region has 13 residues. The CDR3 DNA reads TGTGCCAGCTGGGGACAGGGGGCATGGGGCTACACCTTC. Its protein is CASWGQGAWGYTF.

The genes are TRBV4-1 and TRBJ2-7; 10 nucleotides line up with TRBD1. CDR1 is MGHRA and CDR2 is YSYEKL in the germline V gene. The CDR3 has 15 amino acids. V shed 2 bases and J 2 bases; nucleotides not matched to a gene: 3. CDR3 protein: CASSQPGTGAYEQYF. The CDR3 DNA sequence: TGCGCCAGCAGCCAACCCGGGACAGGGGCCTACGAGCAGTACTTC.

Only a few counts were recorded for this clonotype. This chain links TRBV7-2 with TRBJ2-3, with D tentatively TRBD1 (5 bases). The germline V and J ends were trimmed by 5 bases and 0 bases, with 18 bases remaining between them. There are 17 residues in the CDR3. Germline loops: CDR1 SGHTA, CDR2 FQGNSA. CDR3 sequence reads: CASSRQGKRISTDTQYF. The CDR3 DNA reads as TGTGCCAGCAGCAGGCAGGGCAAAAGGATAAGCACAGATACGCAGTATTTT.

This clonotype was seen only a few times. The V and J genes are TRBV9 and TRBJ1-3; D ambiguous. The ends were cut back, 0 bases at V and 10 bases at J, with 23 bases in the middle. CDR1 and CDR2 from the germline V gene are SGDLS and YYNGEE. CDR3 length equals 17 residues. CDR3 nucleotides: TGTGCCAGCAGCGTAGGTCCGGGGAAGACCACCGAGACAACCATATATTTT. Its translation: CASSVGPGKTTETTIYF.

V usage is TRBV30 and J usage is TRBJ1-5, with D uncertain. The CDR3 contains 13 residues. Trimming cost V 3 bases and J 0 bases, with 6 bases left between them. Germline lookup yields CDR1 GTSNPN and CDR2 SVGIG (reference sequence). In DNA form, the CDR3 reads TGTGCCTGGAGCCGAGATAGCAATCAGCCCCAGCATTTT. Encoded protein: CAWSRDSNQPQHF.

The chain employs TRBV19 and TRBJ1-2, with D possibly TRBD1 on 6 matching bases. Germline CDR1 reads LNHDA; CDR2 reads SQIVND (reference sequence). V lost 4 bases, J lost 3 bases, and 18 bases lay in between. The CDR3 length is 16 residues. The CDR3 sequence is CASSRGQTLGDYGYTF. CDR3 bases: TGTGCCAGTAGTAGAGGACAGACCCTGGGGGACTATGGCTACACCTTC.

This clonotype occurred a few times. V gene TRBV12-3 or TRBV12-4 combines with J gene TRBJ1-5; no clear D. The CDR3 length is 14 residues. The V and J ends lost 3 bases and 4 bases respectively, with 10 bases between them. The CDR3 loop is CASSFSHGNQPQHF. The CDR3 nucleotides read TGTGCCAGCAGTTTTAGCCATGGGAATCAGCCCCAGCATTTT.

This clonotype appeared a few times. V and J are TRBV7-9 and TRBJ2-5; 7 nucleotides agree with TRBD2. Germline lookup yields CDR1 SEHNR and CDR2 FQNEAQ (reference sequence). Trimming cost V 4 bases and J 6 bases; bases outside gene matches: 8. The CDR3 consists of 14 residues. CDR3 DNA: TGTGCCAGCAGCTCCCCGGGGGGTAAGAAGACCCAGTACTTC. As protein: CASSSPGGKKTQYF.

The table lists this clonotype with a few counts. V gene TRBV7-9 combines with J gene TRBJ2-5, with D perhaps being TRBD1 or TRBD2 (6 bases each). Germline-derived CDR1 and CDR2 are SEHNR and FQNEAQ (reference sequence). Trimming left V 11 bases short and J 2 bases short, with 21 bases between. The CDR3 contains 15 residues. The DNA for the CDR3 is TGTGCCTCCGAGTCGGGGGCCATACAACAAGAGACCCAGTACTTC. Residues: CASESGAIQQETQYF.

This clonotype has a handful of counts. The chain combines TRBV18 with TRBJ2-5, with D possibly matching TRBD2 (6 bases). V was cut by 6 bases and J by 4 bases, with 12 bases left in between. Germline V gene sequence: CDR1 KGHSH, CDR2 LQKENI. The CDR3 loop spans 13 amino acids. For the CDR3, the DNA is TGTGCCAGCTCCGGGGGAGGATTAGAGACCCAGTACTTC. Amino acid sequence: CASSGGGLETQYF.

This clonotype was found many times. This chain connects TRBV7-2 to TRBJ1-2; D unresolved. V shed 5 bases and J shed 4 bases, with 11 bases lying between them. The V gene's germline CDR1 is SGHTA and CDR2 FQGNSA. This CDR3 has 13 residues. Written as DNA, the CDR3 is TGTGCCAGCAGCCCGGCAGGCGCCTATGGCTACACCTTC. Amino acids: CASSPAGAYGYTF.

This clonotype has more than one count but fewer than ten. This chain joins TRBV9 and TRBJ1-4; no reliable D call. Trimming took off 0 bases at V and 6 bases at J, with 12 bases between the two ends. There are 15 residues in the CDR3. The germline V gene has CDR1 SGDLS and CDR2 YYNGEE. CDR3 residues: CASSVGGRTHEKLFF. The CDR3, as DNA: TGTGCCAGCAGCGTAGGAGGCAGGACGCATGAAAAACTGTTTTTT.

The chain has TRBV4-1 and TRBJ1-2; 7 bases map to TRBD1. Germline CDR1 MGHRA, CDR2 YSYEKL. The CDR3 runs 15 residues. With 4 bases clipped from V and 6 bases from J, the junction kept 11 bases outside the gene matches. DNA for the CDR3: TGCGCCAGCAGCCGACAGGGAGGACGCGCGGATGGCTACACCTTC. It encodes CASSRQGGRADGYTF.

Only a few counts were recorded for this clonotype. CDR3 in amino acids: CASSAQNTGELFF. In DNA form, the CDR3 reads TGTGCCAGCAGCGCCCAAAACACCGGGGAGCTGTTTTTT. The chain links TRBV7-9 to TRBJ2-2; D unclear. The CDR3 extends over 13 amino acids. Germline CDR1 and CDR2: SEHNR and FQNEAQ (reference sequence). With 5 bases removed from V and 2 bases from J, the gap between germline ends came to 6 bases.

The CDR3 bases are TGCAGTGCTAGCCCTTTTGCGCGGGGGTCGAGTAATGAGCAGTTCTTC. As protein: CSASPFARGSSNEQFF. The rearrangement links TRBV20-1 to TRBJ2-1; 7 bases match TRBD2. The CDR3 has 16 residues. Germline lookup yields CDR1 DFQATT and CDR2 SNEGSKA (reference sequence). V was clipped by 3 bases and J by 7 bases; unmatched bases: 15.

This clonotype was detected a few times. The chain has TRBV4-3 and TRBJ2-1; D gene unclear. The germline V gene encodes CDR1 LGHNA and CDR2 YSLEER. V lost 0 bases and J 10 bases, leaving 19 bases between the germline ends. The CDR3 is 16 amino acids. CDR3 sequence: CASSQDLALVDSEQFF. The CDR3 DNA reads TGCGCCAGCAGCCAAGATCTTGCCCTCGTGGATTCCGAGCAGTTCTTC.